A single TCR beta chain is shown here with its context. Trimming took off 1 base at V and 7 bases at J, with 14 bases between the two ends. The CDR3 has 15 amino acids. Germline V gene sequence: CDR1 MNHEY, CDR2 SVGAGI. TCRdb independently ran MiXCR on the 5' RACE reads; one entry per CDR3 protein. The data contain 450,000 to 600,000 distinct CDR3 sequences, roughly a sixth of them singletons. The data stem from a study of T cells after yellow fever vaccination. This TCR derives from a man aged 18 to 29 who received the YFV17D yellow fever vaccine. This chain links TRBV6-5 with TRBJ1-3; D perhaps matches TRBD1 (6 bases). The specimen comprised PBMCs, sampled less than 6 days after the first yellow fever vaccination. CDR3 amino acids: CASSYWGKGGNTIYF. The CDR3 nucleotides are TGTGCCAGCAGTTACTGGGGCAAAGGGGGTAACACCATATATTTT.